The TCR beta chain under discussion was sequenced for a study of shared clonotypes between healthy human individuals. Overall study findings and caveats: Across subsets, estimated richness was generally greater for naive than for memory populations.

Using immunoSEQ multiplex PCR, the repertoire was profiled, and TCRdb retains in-frame clones only, with some absent. The table lists about 1 million clones, 75% of them singletons, with approximately 1.5% in the top ten. This clone was detected only a few times. The antigen remains unidentified. The receptor was derived from a man aged 18 to 29 in good health. The sequencing sample was made of memory CD4+ T cells sorted from blood. Subset indicated: CD45RA-negative fraction.

This CDR3 is CASSLSGGPYEQYF. CDR3 coding DNA: TGTGCCAGCAGCTTATCAGGGGGCCCCTACGAGCAGTACTTC. The rearrangement links TRBV11-3 to TRBJ2-7; TRBD1 agrees at 8 bases. Per germline, CDR1 SGHNT and CDR2 YENEEA. The CDR3 is 14 residues long. The J segment lost 2 bases and the V segment lost 2 bases, leaving 2 bases of the junction unmatched.